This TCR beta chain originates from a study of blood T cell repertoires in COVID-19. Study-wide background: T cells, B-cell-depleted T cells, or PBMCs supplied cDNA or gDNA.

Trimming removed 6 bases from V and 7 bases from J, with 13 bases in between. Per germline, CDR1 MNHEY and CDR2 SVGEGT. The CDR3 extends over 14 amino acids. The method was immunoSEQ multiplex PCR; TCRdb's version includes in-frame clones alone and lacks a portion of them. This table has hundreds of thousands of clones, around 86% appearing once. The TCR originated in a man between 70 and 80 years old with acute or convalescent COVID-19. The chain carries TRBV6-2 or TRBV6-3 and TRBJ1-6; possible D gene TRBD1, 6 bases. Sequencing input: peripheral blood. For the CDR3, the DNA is TGTGCCAGCAGCTCGGGACACCCGAATTCACCCCTCCACTTT. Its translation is CASSSGHPNSPLHF.